This T cell receptor beta chain is from a study of OX40 agonist ivuxolimab in advanced cancers. For the wider study: Ivuxolimab was a fully human IgG2 agonistic monoclonal antibody targeting the costimulatory receptor OX40 (CD134). Intravenous ivuxolimab was administered to patients every 2 weeks at six dose levels: 0.01, 0.1, 0.3, 1.5, 3 and 10 mg/kg. Of the roughly 50 dose-escalation patients, hepatocellular carcinoma was present in 19, melanoma in around 15, renal cell carcinoma in 9 and head and neck cancer in 9. The dose-escalation cohort was around 83% male with a mean age of around 62 years, ranging from roughly 20 to 80. Prior anti-PD-1, anti-PD-L1 or anti-CTLA-4 therapy was permitted, and checkpoint inhibitors had been received by about 44% of dose-escalation patients. Partial responses occurred in three dose-escalation patients, of whom one had hepatocellular carcinoma and two had cutaneous melanoma. The point of sequencing TCRbeta in the periphery was to test whether ivuxolimab changed TCR sequence diversity and drove clonal T-cell expansion. The paper covers the monotherapy dose-escalation part of the phase I ivuxolimab trial, which included N ≈ 57 patients. The research as a whole found: At doses of 0.1 to 3.0 mg/kg, clonal expansion of both CD4+ and CD8+ T cells in blood was seen between baseline and week 6. On average, CD8+ T cells showed more expanded clones than CD4+ T cells after ivuxolimab. In partial responders in the 0.1-3.0 mg/kg groups, normalized peripheral clonal expansion was found to be among the lowest, especially among CD8+ T cells. The antigen specificity of the peripheral T cells that underwent clonal expansion was not determined. Low levels of normalized T-cell clonal expansion were also shown by some nonresponding patients.

Patients with a history of autoimmune disease or receiving systemic immunosuppression were excluded from the trial. Peripheral blood for TCR sequencing was collected from all dose cohorts at baseline, on cycle 4 day 1, and on cycle 7 day 1. Samples came from an open-label, multicenter, first-in-human phase I dose-escalation trial of ivuxolimab. Adults with locally advanced or metastatic melanoma, renal cell, hepatocellular, or head and neck squamous cell carcinoma were enrolled in the trial. Before TCR sequencing, CD4+ and CD8+ T cells were separately sorted from peripheral blood. For sequencing of the TCRbeta CDR3 region, genomic DNA was extracted from the sorted cells. The immunoSEQ Assay was used to sequence the TCRbeta CDR3 regions. Held by TCRdb, this immuneACCESS table contains in-frame sequences only and omits some clones. Under half of the omission traces to an unresolved V gene where checked; the cause of the rest is unknown. The sample table contains around 72,000 clones; only one count was recorded for approximately 90% of them. The ten largest clonotypes hold roughly 2.4% of the sample.

A word on this clone: No antigen is known for it. No base qualities exist here, and no much larger clone lies one base off it.

Trimming takes 2 bases from V and 3 bases from J, and the germline ends sit 4 bases apart. Inclusive of the bounding cysteine and phenylalanine, the CDR3 is 13 residues long. CDR3 DNA only is kept here, 39 bases in frame from base 1. From a lookup of the germline V gene (reference sequence), CDR1 and CDR2 are MNHNY and SVGAGI. The source of this sequence is an adult with an advanced solid tumor such as melanoma, head and neck, liver or kidney cancer. The sequence is built from TRBV6-6 and TRBJ2-2; confidence is insufficient to name the D gene. The sequencing used CD4+ or CD8+ T cells sorted from blood, collected in a trial of the OX40 agonist ivuxolimab. The DNA sequence is TGTGCCAGCAGTTACCTCGACACCGGGGAGCTGTTTTTT. The translation is CASSYLDTGELFF.